These 16 T cell receptor beta chains were sequenced from one sample in a study of T cells after posttransplantation cyclophosphamide. The protocol was immunoSEQ multiplex PCR, while the TCRdb copy is restricted to in-frame clones and leaves out a portion. The table lists fewer than 55,000 clones, 94% of them singletons. Specimen: PBMCs. The receptor set was obtained from a woman aged 25-40 years in good health and a related stem cell transplant donor.

This clone was seen a single time. This CDR3 reads CASSYKNGQNIQYF. The CDR3, as DNA: TGTGCCAGCAGCTACAAGAATGGGCAAAACATTCAGTACTTC. The chain couples TRBV7-2 to TRBJ2-4; no clear D. Germline CDR1 reads SGHTA; CDR2 reads FQGNSA. The CDR3 length is 14 residues. V lost 4 bases to trimming and J lost 5 bases, with 12 bases between them.

The rearrangement uses TRBV9 and TRBJ2-1; TRBD2 aligns across 14 bases. CDR3 length: 19 residues. The germline V gene encodes CDR1 SGDLS and CDR2 YYNGEE. V gave up 3 bases and J gave up 0 bases; unmatched junction bases: 8. The CDR3 DNA reads as TGTGCCAGCAGCGATGGACTAGCGGGGGGCAGGAGCTCCTACAATGAGCAGTTCTTC. Translated, it gives CASSDGLAGGRSSYNEQFF.

The J gene is TRBJ1-1, the V gene TRBV7-2; D gene unclear. Trimming took off 7 bases at V and 1 base at J, with 10 bases between the two ends. Germline V gene lookup returns CDR1 SGHTA and CDR2 FQGNSA. The CDR3 spans 13 residues. This chain's CDR3 is CASKISGNTEAFF. In DNA form, the CDR3 reads TGTGCCAGCAAAATTTCAGGGAACACTGAAGCTTTCTTT.

This clone was counted once. The CDR3 DNA is TGTGCCAGCAGTCACTACGCTGAAGCTTTCTTT. Protein product: CASSHYAEAFF. The chain recombines TRBV27 with TRBJ1-1, with unresolved D. The CDR3 sequence is 11 residues long. V shed 5 bases and J shed 6 bases, with 7 bases lying between them. CDR1 MNHEY and CDR2 SMNVEV come from the germline V gene (reference sequence).

The chain has TRBV6-1 and TRBJ1-4; possibly TRBD1 for D (5 bases). In germline, CDR1 is MNHNS, CDR2 SASEGT. V was pared by 7 bases and J by 5 bases, with 17 bases between. The CDR3 loop spans 15 amino acids. CDR3 coding DNA: TGTGCCAGCACCTTGGGGAAGCAGGGAAATGAAAAACTGTTTTTT. It specifies CASTLGKQGNEKLFF.

This clone was seen a single time. The V and J genes are TRBV14 and TRBJ2-1, with a weak D call TRBD1 (5 bases). V lost 1 base to trimming and J lost 2 bases, with 9 bases between them. Germline assignment: CDR1 SGHDN and CDR2 FVKESK. CDR3 length equals 15 residues. In DNA form, the CDR3 reads TGTGCCAGCAGCCAAGGGACATTTACCTACAATGAGCAGTTCTTC. Its protein product is CASSQGTFTYNEQFF.

The chain employs TRBV13 and TRBJ2-1, with a possible D match to TRBD2 (6 bases). The V end lost 8 bases, the J end lost 6 bases, and 8 bases lay between the germline ends. The CDR3 runs 11 residues. CDR1 PRHDT and CDR2 FYEKMQ come from the germline V gene (reference sequence). CDR3 residues: CASLGGNEQFF. The CDR3, as DNA: TGTGCCAGCCTGGGGGGCAATGAGCAGTTCTTC.

J is TRBJ1-3 and V is TRBV6-5, with D hard to call. The CDR3 runs 13 residues. Germline values: CDR1 MNHEY, CDR2 SVGAGI. The V end was cut by 4 bases, the J end by 4 bases, with 8 bases between. In DNA form, the CDR3 reads TGTGCCAGCAGTTCGGGAGGGGGAAACACCATATATTTT. This codes for CASSSGGGNTIYF.

The chain combines TRBV27 with TRBJ2-7; 7 bases map to TRBD1. Per germline, CDR1 MNHEY and CDR2 SMNVEV (reference sequence). The V gene end was trimmed by 3 bases and the J gene end by 1 base; junction bases not matched to a gene: 6. This CDR3 has 15 residues. The CDR3: CASSFDRALSYEQYF. In DNA, the CDR3 is TGTGCCAGCAGTTTCGACAGGGCACTATCCTACGAGCAGTACTTC.

In DNA, the CDR3 is TGTGCCAGCAGCCCCGTCGGGACTAGCGGAAACAATGAGCAGTTCTTC. Translated, it gives CASSPVGTSGNNEQFF. The V gene is TRBV28, the J gene TRBJ2-1, with TRBD2 matching 11 bases. J gave up 5 bases and V 6 bases, and 9 bases lay outside the gene matches. Germline-derived CDR1 and CDR2 are MDHEN and SYDVKM. The CDR3 extends over 16 amino acids.

The chain carries TRBV28 and TRBJ2-7; D may be TRBD2 (7 bases). Germline V lookup: CDR1 MDHEN, CDR2 SYDVKM. CDR3 length: 13 amino acids. V was shortened by 3 bases and J by 3 bases, with 9 bases between the two germline ends. The CDR3 nucleotides are TGTGCCAGCAGTTTGGGGGGGCTCTACGAGCAGTACTTC. This translates into CASSLGGLYEQYF.

The V call is TRBV7-2, the J call TRBJ2-3; D may be TRBD2 (6 bases). The V end lost 5 bases, the J end lost 2 bases, and 23 bases lay between the germline ends. Looked up from germline, CDR1 is SGHTA and CDR2 is FQGNSA. The CDR3 totals 18 residues. The chain's CDR3 is CASSPPWDGGGDTDTQYF. In DNA, the CDR3 is TGTGCCAGCAGCCCTCCGTGGGACGGGGGAGGAGACACAGATACGCAGTATTTT.

This rearrangement joins TRBV25-1 to TRBJ2-7; D is uncertain. Deletions cut 2 bases from V and 5 bases from J, with 10 bases between. CDR3 length: 13 amino acids. Germline CDR1 reads MGHDK; CDR2 reads SYGVNS. The CDR3 DNA sequence: TGTGCCAGCAGTGAACCAAACGGTAACGAGCAGTACTTC. It translates to CASSEPNGNEQYF.

The V call is TRBV29-1, the J call TRBJ2-2, with D maybe TRBD1 (6 bases). The germline V gene has CDR1 SQVTM and CDR2 ANQGSEA. CDR3 length equals 14 residues. Trimming left V 6 bases short and J 6 bases short, with 17 bases between. In DNA, the CDR3 is TGCAGCGTCCGAAGCTCAGGGGAGTCCGGGGAGCTGTTTTTT. Protein product: CSVRSSGESGELFF.

This clone appeared once. V and J are TRBV7-9 and TRBJ1-1; 7 positions agree with TRBD1. The V and J ends lost 4 bases and 5 bases, in that order; junction bases with no gene match: 7. Germline V gene data show CDR1 as SEHNR and CDR2 as FQNEAQ (reference sequence). The CDR3 contains 14 residues. The CDR3 coding sequence is TGTGCCAGCAGCTCCTACCCAGGGGGGACTGAAGCTTTCTTT. Amino acid sequence: CASSSYPGGTEAFF.

The chain recombines TRBV7-2 with TRBJ2-3; the match to TRBD2 covers 12 bases. Germline CDR1 SGHTA, CDR2 FQGNSA. V shed 7 bases and J 3 bases; nucleotides not matched to a gene: 5. The CDR3 loop spans 15 amino acids. The CDR3 DNA sequence: TGTGCCAGCACCCTAGCGGGGGGGCTGACAGATACGCAGTATTTT. It encodes CASTLAGGLTDTQYF.